This record covers a single TCR beta chain. The antigen it binds to is not known. Per-base qualities were not stored, and no clone one base away is much larger. Whole blood was collected in K2EDTA tubes by collaborating institutions according to the institutions' own protocols. For TCRbeta analysis, collaborators shipped samples in one of three forms: frozen whole blood, isolated PBMCs, or DNA extracted from either of those sample types. This entry comes from a study of blood T cell repertoires in COVID-19 (dated by TCRdb to 2020 to 2022). Describing the broader study: Samples covering the acute and convalescent phases of COVID-19 were provided by collaborators in the United States, Italy and Spain. The prospective study material was composed of cDNA or gDNA derived from T cells, B-cell-depleted T cells, or PBMCs. The dataset comprised deeply sampled blood TCRbeta repertoires from subjects exposed to, actively infected with, or recovered from COVID-19. The repertoires were released in a freely available public database intended as a resource for research on the immune response to SARS-CoV-2. Samples were obtained from the ongoing ImmuneRACE study (first 160 participants) and from 1,254 subjects provided by 6 global collaborators. Sample metadata almost always included a de-identified subject ID, COVID-19 status, age in years and sex. Where available, HLA class I and class II types were obtained from metadata supplied by the sample provider rather than from assay-based typing.

TCRbeta CDR3 regions were amplified from genomic DNA by means of the immunoSEQ Assay, a bias-controlled multiplex PCR. The published analysis was carried out like this. Nucleated cell counts per sample were estimated from amplification of reference gene primers within the assay. To quantify the absolute abundance of each unique TCRbeta CDR3 rearrangement, sequence reads were collapsed and filtered. For each sample, productive Simpson clonality was calculated by taking the square root of Simpson's diversity index across productive rearrangements. TCRdb re-hosts the immuneACCESS table, in-frame sequences only. Its copies lack some clones; in the studies checked, an unresolved V gene accounts for under half of them, and the cause for the rest is not known. D and trimming were read from the DNA, whereas the V and J calls and clone size are those reported in that table. This sample lists 65,000 to 85,000 clones; 80% to 90% were detected once. The ten most abundant clones make up roughly 4.4% of the sample.

V is trimmed back by 3 bases and J by 4 bases, and the junction contains 13 bases that no gene match accounts for. According to the germline V gene, CDR1 reads SGHRS and CDR2 reads YFSETQ. Measured from the cysteine to the phenylalanine, the CDR3 is 16 residues long. Only the CDR3 DNA is retained, 48 bases long and in frame from the first base. Overall results and qualifications from the work: The quantity of clinical and demographic metadata differed by source and by participant and was supplied without curation.

The sample consisted of peripheral blood. The chain employs TRBV5-1 and TRBJ2-7, with TRBD1 identical over 7 junction bases. The TCR sequence derives from a middle-aged man with active COVID-19. The sequenced DNA: TGCGCCAGCAGCTCCCCGTACAGGGGTGCGGTATACGAGCAGTACTTC. This yields the protein CASSSPYRGAVYEQYF.